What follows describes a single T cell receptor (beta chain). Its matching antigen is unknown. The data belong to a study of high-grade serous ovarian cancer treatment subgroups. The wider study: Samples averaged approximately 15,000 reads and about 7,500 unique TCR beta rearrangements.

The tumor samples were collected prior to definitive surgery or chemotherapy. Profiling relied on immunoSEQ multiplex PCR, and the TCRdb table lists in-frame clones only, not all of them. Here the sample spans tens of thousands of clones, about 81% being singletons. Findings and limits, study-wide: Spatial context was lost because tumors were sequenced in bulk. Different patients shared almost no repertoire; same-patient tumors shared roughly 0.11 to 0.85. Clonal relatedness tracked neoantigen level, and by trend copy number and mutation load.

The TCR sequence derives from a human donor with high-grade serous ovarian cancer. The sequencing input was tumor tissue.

Here the CDR3 reads CASRTTRQGAYEQYF. DNA of the CDR3: TGTGCCAGCAGGACTACGCGACAGGGGGCCTACGAGCAGTACTTC. V and J are TRBV28 and TRBJ2-7; 9 nucleotides align to TRBD1. The CDR3 totals 15 residues. Germline V gives CDR1 MDHEN, CDR2 SYDVKM. The V gene end was trimmed by 6 bases and the J gene end by 2 bases; junction bases not matched to a gene: 8.